The subject of this entry is one T cell receptor (beta chain). Unique molecular identifiers were used in preparing the TCRbeta library. TCRdb re-called the PCR reads through MiXCR, storing one row per CDR3 protein. The sample carries about 90,000 distinct CDR3 sequences, 6.5% to 8.5% recorded once. The data stem from a study of T-cell reconstitution after alpha-beta-depleted transplantation in children. CDR1 and CDR2 from the germline V gene are KGHSH and LQKENI. This CDR3 has 15 residues. V lost 3 bases, J lost 8 bases, and 16 bases lay in between. The TCR originated in a human donor who donated a stem cell graft to a child with congenital amegakaryocytic thrombocytopenia. The chain has TRBV18 and TRBJ1-4, with a weak D call TRBD1 (5 bases). The sample consisted of PBMCs from the stem cell graft donor, taken from the stem cell graft. The CDR3 loop is CASSPTGTSGEKLFF. Written as DNA, the CDR3 is TGTGCCAGCTCACCTACCGGGACGTCGGGAGAAAAACTGTTTTTT. The whole variable domain, filled in from reference TRBV18 and TRBJ1-4, reads NAGVMQNPRHLVRRRGQEARLRCSPMKGHSHVYWYRQLPEEGLKFMVYLQKENIIDESGMPKERFSAEFPKEGPSILRIQQVVRGDSAAYFCASSPTGTSGEKLFFGSGTQLSVL.